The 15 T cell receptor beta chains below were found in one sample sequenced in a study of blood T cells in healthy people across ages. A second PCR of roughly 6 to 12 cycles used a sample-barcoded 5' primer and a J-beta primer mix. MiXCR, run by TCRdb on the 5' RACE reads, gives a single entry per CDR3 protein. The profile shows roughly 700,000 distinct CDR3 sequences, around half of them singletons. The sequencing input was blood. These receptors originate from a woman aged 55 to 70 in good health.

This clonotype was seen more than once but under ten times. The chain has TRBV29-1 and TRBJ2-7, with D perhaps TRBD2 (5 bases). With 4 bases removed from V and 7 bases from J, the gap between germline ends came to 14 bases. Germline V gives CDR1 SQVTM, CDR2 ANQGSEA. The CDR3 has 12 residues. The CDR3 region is CSVGRNWREQYF. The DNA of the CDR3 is TGCAGCGTTGGGAGGAACTGGAGGGAGCAGTACTTC.

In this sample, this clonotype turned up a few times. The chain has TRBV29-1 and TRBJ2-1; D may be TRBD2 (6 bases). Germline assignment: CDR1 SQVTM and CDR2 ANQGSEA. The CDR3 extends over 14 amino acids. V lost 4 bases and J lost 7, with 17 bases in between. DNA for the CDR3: TGCAGCGTTGTCGTCTCAGCGGCGGGGAATGAGCAGTTCTTC. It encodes CSVVVSAAGNEQFF.

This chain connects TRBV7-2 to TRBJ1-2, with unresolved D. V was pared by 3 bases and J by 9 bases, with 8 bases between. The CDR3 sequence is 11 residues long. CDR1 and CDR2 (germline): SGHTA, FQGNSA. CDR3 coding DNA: TGTGCCAGCAGCTTTGAAGCCAGCTACACCTTC. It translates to CASSFEASYTF.

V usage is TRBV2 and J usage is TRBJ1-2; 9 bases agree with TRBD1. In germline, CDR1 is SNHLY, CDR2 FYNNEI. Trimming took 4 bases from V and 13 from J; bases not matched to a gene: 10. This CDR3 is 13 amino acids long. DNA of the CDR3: TGTGCCAGCAGTGTCGGTCCCGGACAGGGGTTCACCTTC. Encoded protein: CASSVGPGQGFTF.

CDR3 bases: TGTGCCAGCAGCTCCTCCGGGACGTTAAATCCCACAGATACGCAGTATTTT. Translated, it gives CASSSSGTLNPTDTQYF. J is TRBJ2-3 and V is TRBV7-9, with D perhaps assigned TRBD1 or TRBD2 (5 bases each). The germline V gene has CDR1 SEHNR and CDR2 FQNEAQ (reference sequence). Trimming removed 4 bases at V and 2 bases at J, with 19 bases between. The CDR3 covers 17 residues.

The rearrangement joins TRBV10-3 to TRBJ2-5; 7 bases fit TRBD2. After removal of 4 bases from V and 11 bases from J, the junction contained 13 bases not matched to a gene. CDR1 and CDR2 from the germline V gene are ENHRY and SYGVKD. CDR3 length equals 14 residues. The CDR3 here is CAISAGGTTLEQYF. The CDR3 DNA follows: TGTGCCATCAGTGCTGGGGGGACTACTCTTGAGCAGTACTTC.

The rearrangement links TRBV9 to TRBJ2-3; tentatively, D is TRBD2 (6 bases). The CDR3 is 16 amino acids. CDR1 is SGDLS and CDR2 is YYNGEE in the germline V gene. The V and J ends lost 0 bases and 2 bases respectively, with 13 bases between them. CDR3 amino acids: CASSVEGAGTTDTQYF. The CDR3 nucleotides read TGTGCCAGCAGCGTAGAAGGTGCGGGGACCACAGATACGCAGTATTTT.

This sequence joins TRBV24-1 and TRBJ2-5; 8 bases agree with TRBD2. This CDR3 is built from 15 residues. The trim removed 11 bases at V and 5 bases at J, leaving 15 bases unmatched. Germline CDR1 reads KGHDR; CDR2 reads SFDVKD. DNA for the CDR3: TGTGCCAGCAGCCCGCCGGGACTAGGTTCTGAGACCCAGTACTTC. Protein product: CASSPPGLGSETQYF.

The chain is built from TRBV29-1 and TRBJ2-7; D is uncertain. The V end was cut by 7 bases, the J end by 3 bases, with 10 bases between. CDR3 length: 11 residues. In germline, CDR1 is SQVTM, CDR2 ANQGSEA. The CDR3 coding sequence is TGCAGCGGATTCACAGACTACGAGCAGTACTTC. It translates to CSGFTDYEQYF.

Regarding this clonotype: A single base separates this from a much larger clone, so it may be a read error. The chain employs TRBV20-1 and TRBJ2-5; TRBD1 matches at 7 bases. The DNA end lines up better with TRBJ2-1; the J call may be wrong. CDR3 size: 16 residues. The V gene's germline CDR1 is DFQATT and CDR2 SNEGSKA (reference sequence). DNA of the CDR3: TGCAGTGCTAGAGAATTTGGGACAGTGAGCCAAGAGACCCAGTTCTTC. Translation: CSAREFGTVSQETQFF.

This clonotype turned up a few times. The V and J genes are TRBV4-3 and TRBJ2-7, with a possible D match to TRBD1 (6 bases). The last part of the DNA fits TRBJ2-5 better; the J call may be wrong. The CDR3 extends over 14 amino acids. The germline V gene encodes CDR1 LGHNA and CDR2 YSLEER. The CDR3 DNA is TGCGCCAGCAGCCCGGGACACCAGTCGGAGACCCAGTACTTC. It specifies CASSPGHQSETQYF.

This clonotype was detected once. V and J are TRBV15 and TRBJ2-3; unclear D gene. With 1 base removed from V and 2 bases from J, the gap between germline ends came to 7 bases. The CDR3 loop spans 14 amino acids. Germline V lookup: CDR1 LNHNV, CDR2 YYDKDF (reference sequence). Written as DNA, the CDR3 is TGTGCCACCAGCAGAGCCCGGGCCACAGATACGCAGTATTTT. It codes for CATSRARATDTQYF.

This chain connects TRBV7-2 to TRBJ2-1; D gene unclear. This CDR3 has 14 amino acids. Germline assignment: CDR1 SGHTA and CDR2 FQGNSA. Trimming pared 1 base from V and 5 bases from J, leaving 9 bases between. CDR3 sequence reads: CASSLVMTDNEQFF. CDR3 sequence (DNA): TGTGCCAGCAGCTTAGTTATGACCGACAATGAGCAGTTCTTC.

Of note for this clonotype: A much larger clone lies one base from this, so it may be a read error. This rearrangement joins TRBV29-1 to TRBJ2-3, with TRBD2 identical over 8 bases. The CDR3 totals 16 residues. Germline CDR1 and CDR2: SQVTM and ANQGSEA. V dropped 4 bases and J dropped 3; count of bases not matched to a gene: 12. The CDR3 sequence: CSVVRLGLVETDTQYF. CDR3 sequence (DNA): TGCAGCGTTGTTCGTCTGGGACTAGTGGAGACAGATACGCAGTATTTT.

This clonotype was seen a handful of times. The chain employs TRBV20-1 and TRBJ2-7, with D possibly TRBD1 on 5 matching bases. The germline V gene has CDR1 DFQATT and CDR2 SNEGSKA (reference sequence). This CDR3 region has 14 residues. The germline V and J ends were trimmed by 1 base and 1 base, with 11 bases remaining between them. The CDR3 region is CSARVGRESYEQYF. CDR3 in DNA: TGCAGTGCTAGAGTTGGCAGGGAATCCTACGAGCAGTACTTC.